This T cell receptor beta chain appears in the sequencing data of a study of blood T cell repertoires in COVID-19. Study-level information: Both acute and convalescent COVID-19 samples were obtained from the United States, Italy and Spain.

This CDR3 contains 14 residues. V gave up 4 bases and J gave up 4 bases; unmatched junction bases: 4. Germline CDR1 reads MDHEN; CDR2 reads SYDVKM. Participant-reported clinical history was the basis for cohort assignment. Authors' methods: Reference gene primer amplification gave estimated nucleated cell counts. The repertoire was sequenced with immunoSEQ multiplex PCR; TCRdb's copy has only in-frame clones and lacks some. The V and J calls and clone size are taken from that table; D and trimming were inferred from the DNA. Of just over 300,000 clones in the sample, nearly 90% were seen once. Sequencing was carried out using PBMCs or T cells enriched from blood (not recorded which). The gene calls are TRBV28 and TRBJ1-2; 9 positions agree with TRBD1. The sequence came from a woman aged 18-30 years with acute COVID-19. The CDR3 sequence: CASSSGQGVYGYTF. The CDR3 bases are TGTGCCAGCAGTTCGGGACAGGGCGTCTATGGCTACACCTTC.